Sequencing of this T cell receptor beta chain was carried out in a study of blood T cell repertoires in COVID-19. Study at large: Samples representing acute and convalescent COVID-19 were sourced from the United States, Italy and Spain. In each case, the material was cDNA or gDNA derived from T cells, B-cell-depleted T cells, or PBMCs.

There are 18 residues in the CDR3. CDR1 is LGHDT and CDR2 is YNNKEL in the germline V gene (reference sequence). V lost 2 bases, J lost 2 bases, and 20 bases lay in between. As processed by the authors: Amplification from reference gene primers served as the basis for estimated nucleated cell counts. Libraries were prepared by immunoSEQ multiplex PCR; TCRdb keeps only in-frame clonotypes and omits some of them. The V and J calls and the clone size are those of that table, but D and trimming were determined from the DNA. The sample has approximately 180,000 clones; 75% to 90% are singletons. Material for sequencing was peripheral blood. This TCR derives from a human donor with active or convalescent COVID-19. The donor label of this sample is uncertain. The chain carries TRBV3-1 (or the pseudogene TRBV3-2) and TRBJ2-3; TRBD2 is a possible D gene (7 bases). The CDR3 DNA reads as TGTGCCAGCAGCCAACCTTTTGAAGGGGGGGACTTCACAGATACGCAGTATTTT. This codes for CASSQPFEGGDFTDTQYF.